One and the same sample provided the 7 T cell receptor beta chains below, sequenced in a study of T cells in localized non-small cell lung cancer. Using immunoSEQ multiplex PCR, the repertoire was profiled, and TCRdb retains in-frame clones only, with some absent. The table lists around 50,000 clones, around 87% of them singletons. Sequences were derived from PBMCs, sampled before any cancer treatment. The receptors come from a female donor with stage II lung adenocarcinoma.

The chain uses TRBV18 and TRBJ1-1; 8 nucleotides agree with TRBD1. With V trimmed by 6 bases and J by 6 bases, 15 bases remained unmatched. Germline V gene data show CDR1 as KGHSH and CDR2 as LQKENI. The CDR3 covers 16 residues. As DNA, the CDR3 is TGTGCCAGCTCCCCTTTTCCCGGACAGGGAGGCGCTGAAGCTTTCTTT. Amino acid sequence: CASSPFPGQGGAEAFF. Full variable domain (missing parts from reference TRBV18 and TRBJ1-1): NAGVMQNPRHLVRRRGQEARLRCSPMKGHSHVYWYRQLPEEGLKFMVYLQKENIIDESGMPKERFSAEFPKEGPSILRIQQVVRGDSAAYFCASSPFPGQGGAEAFFGQGTRLTVV.

This clone appeared once. The chain recombines TRBV5-1 with TRBJ2-7, with a tentative D call TRBD1 (6 bases). Germline V gives CDR1 SGHRS, CDR2 YFSETQ. The CDR3 contains 15 residues. With 4 bases removed from V and 5 bases from J, the gap between germline ends came to 19 bases. CDR3 in DNA: TGCGCCAGCAGCCAATTGAGTAACAGGGTACACGAGCAGTACTTC. Protein: CASSQLSNRVHEQYF. The entire variable domain, with the rest obtained from reference TRBV5-1 and TRBJ2-7, is as follows: KAGVTQTPRYLIKTRGQQVTLSCSPISGHRSVSWYQQTPGQGLQFLFEYFSETQRNKGNFPGRFSGRQFSNSRSEMNVSTLELGDSALYLCASSQLSNRVHEQYFGPGTRLTVT.

This clone was seen a single time. The chain employs TRBV19 and TRBJ1-5; D ambiguous. Trimming pared 7 bases from V and 4 bases from J, leaving 20 bases between. CDR3 length: 16 amino acids. CDR1 and CDR2 (germline): LNHDA, SQIVND (reference sequence). For the CDR3, the DNA is TGTGCCAGTACCGCCGGACGAAGCCTCGGTAATCAGCCCCAGCATTTT. This sequence encodes CASTAGRSLGNQPQHF.

V is TRBV7-6 and J is TRBJ1-4; weak D call: TRBD1 (5 bases). The CDR3 consists of 15 residues. Germline lookup yields CDR1 SGHVS and CDR2 FNYEAQ. The ends were cut back, 2 bases at V and 8 bases at J, with 15 bases in the middle. CDR3 region: CASSLIHQGDEKLFF. As DNA, the CDR3 is TGTGCCAGCAGCTTAATCCACCAGGGAGACGAAAAACTGTTTTTT.

The CDR3 protein is CATSGTVLEKLFF. CDR3 sequence (DNA): TGTGCCACCTCCGGGACAGTACTTGAAAAACTGTTTTTT. V and J are TRBV19 and TRBJ1-4; 7 bases map to TRBD1. Germline loops: CDR1 LNHDA, CDR2 SQIVND (reference sequence). The CDR3 totals 13 residues. V gave up 10 bases and J gave up 7 bases; unmatched junction bases: 9. The whole variable domain, filled in from reference TRBV19 and TRBJ1-4, reads DGGITQSPKYLFRKEGQNVTLSCEQNLNHDAMYWYRQDPGQGLRLIYYSQIVNDFQKGDIAEGYSVSREKKESFPLTVTSAQKNPTAFYLCATSGTVLEKLFFGSGTQLSVL.

The chain links TRBV5-8 to TRBJ2-2; the D gene is possibly TRBD2 (5 bases). The CDR3 extends over 17 amino acids. The germline CDR1 and CDR2 sequences are SGHTS and YDEGEE. The V and J ends lost 0 bases and 4 bases respectively, with 16 bases between them. This chain's CDR3 is CASSLGGGRASTGELFF. CDR3 DNA: TGTGCCAGCAGCTTGGGAGGCGGGCGCGCGAGCACCGGGGAGCTGTTTTTT. Together with reference TRBV5-8 and TRBJ2-2, the CDR3 gives the full variable domain: EAGVTQSPTHLIKTRGQQATLRCSPISGHTSVYWYQQALGLGLQFLLWYDEGEERNRGNFPPRFSGRQFPNYSSELNVNALELEDSALYLCASSLGGGRASTGELFFGEGSRLTVL.

V and J are TRBV4-1 and TRBJ1-4; the D gene is possibly TRBD1 (6 bases). Germline V lookup: CDR1 MGHRA, CDR2 YSYEKL. Deletions cut 0 bases from V and 8 bases from J, with 13 bases between. There are 15 residues in the CDR3. The CDR3 DNA follows: TGCGCCAGCAGCCAAGAAAGGGGGAAGGGGGAAAAACTGTTTTTT. Translating it yields CASSQERGKGEKLFF.